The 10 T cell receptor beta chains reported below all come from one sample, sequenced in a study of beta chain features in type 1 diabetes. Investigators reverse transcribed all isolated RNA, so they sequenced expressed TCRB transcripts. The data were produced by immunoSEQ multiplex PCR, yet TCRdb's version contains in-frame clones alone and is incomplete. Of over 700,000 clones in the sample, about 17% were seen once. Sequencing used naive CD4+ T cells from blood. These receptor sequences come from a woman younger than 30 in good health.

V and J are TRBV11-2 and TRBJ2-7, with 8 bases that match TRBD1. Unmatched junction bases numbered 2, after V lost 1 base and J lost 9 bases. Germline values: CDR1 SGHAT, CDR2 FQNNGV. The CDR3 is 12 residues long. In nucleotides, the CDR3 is TGTGCCAGCAGCTTAGCGACAGGGGTGCAGTACTTC. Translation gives CASSLATGVQYF.

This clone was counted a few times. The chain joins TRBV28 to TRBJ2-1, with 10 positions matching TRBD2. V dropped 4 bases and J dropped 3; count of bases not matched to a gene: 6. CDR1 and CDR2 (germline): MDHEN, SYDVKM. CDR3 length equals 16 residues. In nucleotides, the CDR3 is TGTGCCAGCAGTTCTCAACTAGCGGGGTACTACAATGAGCAGTTCTTC. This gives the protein CASSSQLAGYYNEQFF.

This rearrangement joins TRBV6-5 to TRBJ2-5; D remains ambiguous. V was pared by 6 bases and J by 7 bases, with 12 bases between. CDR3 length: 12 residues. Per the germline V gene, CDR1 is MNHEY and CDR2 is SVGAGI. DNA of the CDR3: TGTGCCAGCAGAGAGGATTTCGGGACCCAGTACTTC. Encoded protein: CASREDFGTQYF.

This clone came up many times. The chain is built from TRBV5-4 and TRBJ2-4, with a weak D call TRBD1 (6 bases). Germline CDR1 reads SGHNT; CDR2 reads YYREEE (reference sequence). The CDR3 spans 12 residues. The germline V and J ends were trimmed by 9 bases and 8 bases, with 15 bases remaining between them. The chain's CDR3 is CAIQGSSDIQYF. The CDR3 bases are TGTGCCATCCAGGGGAGTTCAGACATTCAGTACTTC.

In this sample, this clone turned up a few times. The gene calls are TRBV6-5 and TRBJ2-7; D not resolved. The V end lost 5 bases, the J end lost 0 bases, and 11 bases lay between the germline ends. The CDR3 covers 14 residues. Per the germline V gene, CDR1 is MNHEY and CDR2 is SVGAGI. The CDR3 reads CASSVTSGSYEQYF. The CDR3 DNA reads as TGTGCCAGCAGTGTAACGTCCGGCTCCTACGAGCAGTACTTC.

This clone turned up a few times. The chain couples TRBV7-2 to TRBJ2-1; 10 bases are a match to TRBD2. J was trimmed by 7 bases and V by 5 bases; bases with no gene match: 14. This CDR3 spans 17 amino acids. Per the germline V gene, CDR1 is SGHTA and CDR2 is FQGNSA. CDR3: CASSLNELAGAWNEQFF. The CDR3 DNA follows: TGTGCCAGCAGCCTCAATGAGCTAGCGGGGGCTTGGAATGAGCAGTTCTTC.

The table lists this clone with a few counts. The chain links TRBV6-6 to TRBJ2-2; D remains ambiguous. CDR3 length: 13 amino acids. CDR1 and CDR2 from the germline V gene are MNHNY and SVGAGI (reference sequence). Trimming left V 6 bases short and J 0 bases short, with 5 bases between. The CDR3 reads CASRETNTGELFF. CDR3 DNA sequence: TGTGCCAGCAGGGAGACGAACACCGGGGAGCTGTTTTTT.

CDR3 protein: CASSNHPLISGANVLTF. DNA for the CDR3: TGTGCCAGCAGCAACCACCCCCTGATCTCTGGGGCCAACGTCCTGACTTTC. The genes are TRBV2 and TRBJ2-6; D is unclear. The CDR3 runs 17 residues. Germline V CDR1 and CDR2: SNHLY, FYNNEI. V lost 6 bases, J lost 0 bases, and 15 bases lay in between.

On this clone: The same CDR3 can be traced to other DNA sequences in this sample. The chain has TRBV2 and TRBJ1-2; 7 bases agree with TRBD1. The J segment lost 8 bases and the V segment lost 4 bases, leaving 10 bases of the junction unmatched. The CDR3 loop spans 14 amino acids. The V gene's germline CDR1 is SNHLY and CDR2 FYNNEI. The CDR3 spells CASSGLNRGEGYTF. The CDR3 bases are TGTGCCAGCAGTGGGCTAAACAGGGGAGAGGGCTACACCTTC.

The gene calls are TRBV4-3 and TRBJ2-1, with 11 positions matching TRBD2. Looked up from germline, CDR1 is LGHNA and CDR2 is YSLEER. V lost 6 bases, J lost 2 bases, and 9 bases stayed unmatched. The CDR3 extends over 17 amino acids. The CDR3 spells CASSSNPGLAAYNEQFF. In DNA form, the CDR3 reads TGCGCCAGCAGTTCTAATCCGGGACTAGCGGCCTACAATGAGCAGTTCTTC.